The 4 T cell receptor beta chains presented below share a single source sample, sequenced in a study of CD8 T cells in ankylosing spondylitis. TCRdb itself ran the 5' RACE reads through MiXCR, one entry per CDR3 protein. There are some 300,000 distinct CDR3 sequences in the sample; around 21% occur only once, and 3.5% lies in the top ten. Material: blood, either unsorted or a sorted T cell fraction (not recorded which). These receptors originate from a female donor with ankylosing spondylitis or in good health (not recorded which).

The V gene is TRBV20-1, the J gene TRBJ2-7; 10 bases are a match to TRBD2. Germline CDR1 and CDR2: DFQATT and SNEGSKA (reference sequence). The V and J ends lost 4 bases and 3 bases, in that order; junction bases with no gene match: 15. The CDR3 contains 17 residues. The CDR3 here is CSATLPSGRAPFYEQYF. The CDR3 nucleotides are TGCAGTGCTACCCTACCGAGCGGGAGGGCCCCGTTCTACGAGCAGTACTTC.

This clonotype was found many times. J is TRBJ1-5 and V is TRBV12-3 or TRBV12-4; D perhaps matches TRBD1 (5 bases). Trimming took 6 bases from V and 3 from J, leaving 21 bases between them. CDR3 size: 17 residues. The CDR3 loop reads CASSPQGVSGLNQPQHF. The CDR3 region has the DNA TGTGCCAGCAGCCCCCAAGGGGTTTCAGGGCTCAATCAGCCCCAGCATTTT.

In this sample, this clonotype turned up a few times. The V gene is TRBV11-2, the J gene TRBJ2-2; D is possibly TRBD1 (5 bases). Trimming cost V 4 bases and J 3 bases, with 21 bases left between them. Germline CDR1 SGHAT, CDR2 FQNNGV. The CDR3 consists of 18 residues. The CDR3 spells CASSWRKLIGADTGELFF. In DNA form, the CDR3 reads TGTGCCAGCAGCTGGAGAAAGCTGATAGGGGCCGACACCGGGGAGCTGTTTTTT.

Many counts were recorded for this clonotype. The chain couples TRBV5-6 to TRBJ2-1, with 15 nucleotides matching TRBD2. Looked up from germline, CDR1 is SGHDT and CDR2 is YYEEEE. The V and J ends lost 1 base and 10 bases, in that order; junction bases with no gene match: 6. The CDR3 extends over 16 amino acids. The CDR3 loop is CASSLPGLAGGLEQFF. CDR3 coding DNA: TGTGCCAGCAGCTTGCCCGGACTAGCGGGAGGGCTCGAGCAGTTCTTC.